The clone carrying this T cell receptor (beta chain) was detected a few times. Its antigen is currently unknown. An equimolar mix of two oligonucleotides served as the beta constant-region primer for TRBC1 and TRBC2. TCRdb re-called the UMI-ligation and nested PCR reads through MiXCR, storing one row per CDR3 protein. The profile shows about 85,000 distinct CDR3 sequences, less than 15% of them singletons. These data come from a study of naive and memory T cell subsets. General study results and limits: From naive to CM, EM and EMRA, diversity decreased and Gini increased. Each distinct alpha or beta sequence counts as one clonotype.

The CDR3 spans 17 residues. V shed 2 bases and J shed 0 bases, with 16 bases lying between them. CDR1 and CDR2 (germline): SGHNT, YYREEE (reference sequence). Specimen: central memory CD4+ T cells from blood. J is TRBJ2-3 and V is TRBV5-4; a weak D match, TRBD2 (7 bases). This sequence originates from a human donor in good health. The DNA for the CDR3 is TGTGCCAGCAGCTTTCACCGGGGGGCCCCTAGCACAGATACGCAGTATTTT. It translates to CASSFHRGAPSTDTQYF. The full variable domain, rest sourced from reference TRBV5-4 and TRBJ2-3, is ETGVTQSPTHLIKTRGQQVTLRCSSQSGHNTVSWYQQALGQGPQFIFQYYREEENGRGNFPPRFSGLQFPNYSSELNVNALELDDSALYLCASSFHRGAPSTDTQYFGPGTRLTVL.